A single T cell receptor (beta chain) is shown here with its context. Its antigen is still unknown. The sample originates from a study of cytomegalovirus exposure and HLA in healthy donors. Donors in the study were healthy people who gave bone marrow. These donors counted as nominally healthy when sampled, but unrecorded immune exposures were likely. PCR used 60 Vbeta primers and 13 Jbeta primers. The protocol was immunoSEQ multiplex PCR, while the TCRdb copy is restricted to in-frame clones and leaves out a portion. The table records about 86,000 clones, more than 75% of them present only once. Study-level results: Later analysis identified 15,000 to 20,000 TCR beta sequences associated with HLA alleles, using a false discovery rate threshold of 0.05.

This CDR3 is 16 amino acids long. V dropped 0 bases and J dropped 2; count of bases not matched to a gene: 6. From germline, CDR1 is SGHRS and CDR2 YFSETQ. Source material: PBMCs. The clonotype was recovered from a woman in her thirties or forties in good health and CMV-seropositive. The chain combines TRBV5-1 with TRBJ2-3; 7 nucleotides agree with TRBD2. CDR3 sequence (DNA): TGCGCCAGCAGCTTGGCGGGCGGGGGATTCACAGATACGCAGTATTTT. Its translation: CASSLAGGGFTDTQYF. Drawing the rest from reference TRBV5-1 and TRBJ2-3, the complete variable domain is KAGVTQTPRYLIKTRGQQVTLSCSPISGHRSVSWYQQTPGQGLQFLFEYFSETQRNKGNFPGRFSGRQFSNSRSEMNVSTLELGDSALYLCASSLAGGGFTDTQYFGPGTRLTVL.